Listed below are T cell receptor beta chains from one sample, sequenced in a study of blood T cell repertoires in COVID-19. Sequencing was performed with immunoSEQ multiplex PCR; in TCRdb, only in-frame clones are kept and a portion is missing. The sample has about 77,000 clones, roughly 76% seen once; the top ten hold about 16%. Sample: peripheral blood. The receptors come from a man between 65 and 80 years old with active or convalescent COVID-19. Both conserved end residues are part of each CDR3. A D gene is named only where the DNA matches it firmly. The listing skips clone size in some rows; elsewhere it reads once, few, many or a size class.

length: 12
J: TRBJ1-4
D: .
V: TRBV30
size: once
DNA: TGTGCCGCTGGACACGCCCCTGAAAAACTGTTTTTT
CDR3: CAAGHAPEKLFF

length: 15
J: TRBJ2-1
D: TRBD1
V: TRBV5-1
size: .
DNA: TGCGCCAGCGTCCCTGGGGGACAGGGAGGCAATGAGCAGTTCTTC
CDR3: CASVPGGQGGNEQFF

length: 13
J: TRBJ1-6
D: .
V: TRBV10-3
size: .
DNA: TGTGCCATCAGTAGTTCCACAGGGAGCCCCCTCCACTTT
CDR3: CAISSSTGSPLHF

length: 15
J: TRBJ1-6
D: .
V: TRBV28
size: .
DNA: TGTGCCAGCAGTTTATTTCGGGCAGGGAATTCACCCCTCCACTTT
CDR3: CASSLFRAGNSPLHF

length: 14
J: TRBJ2-7
D: TRBD1
V: TRBV28
size: .
DNA: TGTGCCAGCGGGGGGACAGGGGGCATCAACGAGCAGTACTTC
CDR3: CASGGTGGINEQYF

length: 18
J: TRBJ2-1
D: TRBD2
V: TRBV24-1
size: .
DNA: TGTGCCACCGGTGATCGTCCGGGACTAGCGGGGACCGTGGGTGAGCAGTTCTTC
CDR3: CATGDRPGLAGTVGEQFF

length: 14
J: TRBJ2-5
D: .
V: TRBV14
size: once
DNA: TGTGCCAGCAGCCAATACGGGGGCCAAGAGACCCAGTACTTC
CDR3: CASSQYGGQETQYF

length: 15
J: TRBJ1-1
D: .
V: TRBV7-8
size: .
DNA: TGTGCCAGCAGCTACGTAGGGACATTTAACACTGAAGCTTTCTTT
CDR3: CASSYVGTFNTEAFF

length: 13
J: TRBJ1-1
D: TRBD1
V: TRBV7-9
size: .
DNA: TGTGCCAGCAGCTGGACAGGGTTTACTGAAGCTTTCTTT
CDR3: CASSWTGFTEAFF

length: 16
J: TRBJ2-5
D: .
V: TRBV5-4
size: .
DNA: TGTGCCAGCAGCTTAGGGATACAGGGTACCCCAGGGACCCAGTACTTC
CDR3: CASSLGIQGTPGTQYF

length: 16
J: TRBJ2-6
D: .
V: TRBV4-1
size: .
DNA: TGCGCCTGCAGCCATGGGGGCGCCTCTGGGGCCAACGTCCTGACTTTC
CDR3: CACSHGGASGANVLTF

length: 14
J: TRBJ1-2
D: .
V: TRBV7-9
size: .
DNA: TGTGCCAGCAGCTTAACGCAGGGCGACTATGGCTACACCTTC
CDR3: CASSLTQGDYGYTF

length: 15
J: TRBJ2-1
D: .
V: TRBV19
size: .
DNA: TGTGCCAGTATCGACGGGGGTTCGGGATACAATGAGCAGTTCTTC
CDR3: CASIDGGSGYNEQFF

length: 16
J: TRBJ1-5
D: .
V: TRBV19
size: .
DNA: TGTGCCAGTAGTCCCGCCCAGGGAGGGCTGGGGCAGCCCCAGCATTTT
CDR3: CASSPAQGGLGQPQHF

length: 13
J: TRBJ2-2
D: TRBD1
V: TRBV5-1
size: .
DNA: TGCGCCAGCTTAGGGACAGAAACCGGGGAGCTGTTTTTT
CDR3: CASLGTETGELFF

length: 12
J: TRBJ1-5
D: .
V: TRBV7-9
size: .
DNA: TGTGCCAGCAGCCTACCCCATCAGCCCCAGCATTTT
CDR3: CASSLPHQPQHF

length: 16
J: TRBJ2-1
D: TRBD1
V: TRBV4-2
size: .
DNA: TGTGCCAGCAGCCAAGAACAGGGGACAACCTACAATGAGCAGTTCTTC
CDR3: CASSQEQGTTYNEQFF

length: 15
J: TRBJ1-2
D: TRBD1
V: TRBV5-3
size: few
DNA: TGTGCCAGAAGCTCAGGGACAGGGGTGCGATATGGCTACACCTTC
CDR3: CARSSGTGVRYGYTF

length: 14
J: TRBJ2-5
D: .
V: TRBV6-5
size: once
DNA: TGTGCCAGCAGGGTACAGGCCCAGGGGGAGACCCAGTACTTC
CDR3: CASRVQAQGETQYF

length: 15
J: TRBJ2-7
D: TRBD1
V: TRBV2
size: few
DNA: TGTGCCAGCACCCGAACAGGGGTCATACCCGGGGAGCAGTACTTC
CDR3: CASTRTGVIPGEQYF

length: 15
J: TRBJ2-7
D: .
V: TRBV5-1
size: .
DNA: TGCGCCAGCAGCTTGGAGGACATCAGGGCCTACGAGCAGTACTTC
CDR3: CASSLEDIRAYEQYF

length: 15
J: TRBJ1-6
D: TRBD1
V: TRBV5-4
size: .
DNA: TGTGCCAGCAGCCGGGACGGGACAGGGGTATCACCCCTCCACTTT
CDR3: CASSRDGTGVSPLHF

length: 14
J: TRBJ2-1
D: .
V: TRBV19
size: .
DNA: TGTGCCAGTAGTACCCCCGGGACTGTAAATGAGCAGTTCTTC
CDR3: CASSTPGTVNEQFF

length: 16
J: TRBJ2-2
D: .
V: TRBV3-1/TRBV3-2
size: .
DNA: TGTGCCAGCAGCCAGGGGCCAGGGTCCCTTACTGGGGAGCTGTTTTTT
CDR3: CASSQGPGSLTGELFF

length: 11
J: TRBJ2-3
D: .
V: TRBV2
size: .
DNA: TGTGCCAGTAGAGCACGGGATACGCAGTATTTT
CDR3: CASRARDTQYF

length: 14
J: TRBJ2-4
D: .
V: TRBV6-2/TRBV6-3
size: once
DNA: TGTGCCAGCAGTTACTCTGAACTTCCGAACATTCAGTACTTC
CDR3: CASSYSELPNIQYF

length: 12
J: TRBJ1-2
D: TRBD1
V: TRBV30
size: many
DNA: TGTGCCTCCGGGACAGGCAACTATGGCTACACCTTC
CDR3: CASGTGNYGYTF

length: 14
J: TRBJ1-1
D: TRBD1
V: TRBV28
size: .
DNA: TGTGCCAGCACCCCCGGGACAGGGTGGACTGAAGCTTTCTTT
CDR3: CASTPGTGWTEAFF

length: 14
J: TRBJ1-6
D: .
V: TRBV2
size: .
DNA: TGTGCCAGTGGGTCGACGGTAGGGGATTCACCCCTCCACTTT
CDR3: CASGSTVGDSPLHF

length: 14
J: TRBJ1-2
D: TRBD1
V: TRBV28
size: .
DNA: TGTGCCAGCTACCTCCGCGGGGCAGGGGGAGGCTACACCTTC
CDR3: CASYLRGAGGGYTF

length: 11
J: TRBJ1-4
D: .
V: TRBV28
size: .
DNA: TGTGCCAGCTTACATAACGAAAAACTGTTTTTT
CDR3: CASLHNEKLFF

length: 13
J: TRBJ1-5
D: .
V: TRBV6-5
size: .
DNA: TGTGCCAGCAGGGGGGAGGGAAGTCAGCCCCAGCATTTT
CDR3: CASRGEGSQPQHF

length: 15
J: TRBJ1-4
D: .
V: TRBV3-1/TRBV3-2
size: .
DNA: TGTGCCAGCAGCCAAAGGGGTTCTTTAAATGAAAAACTGTTTTTT
CDR3: CASSQRGSLNEKLFF

length: 12
J: TRBJ2-7
D: .
V: TRBV12-3/TRBV12-4
size: .
DNA: TGTGCCAGCAGTCCAGTACGCTACGAGCAGTACTTC
CDR3: CASSPVRYEQYF

length: 14
J: TRBJ2-1
D: .
V: TRBV6-5
size: .
DNA: TGTGCCAGCAGTCCGCGGACAGTGCACAATGAGCAGTTCTTC
CDR3: CASSPRTVHNEQFF

length: 16
J: TRBJ1-4
D: .
V: TRBV4-1
size: .
DNA: TGCGCCAGCAGCCTGATCGAACAGGGAACTAATGAAAAACTGTTTTTT
CDR3: CASSLIEQGTNEKLFF

length: 18
J: TRBJ2-2
D: TRBD2
V: TRBV6-2/TRBV6-3
size: .
DNA: TGTGCCAGCAGTTACCCCCCCTGGCGGGGGGGCGCCACCGGGGAGCTGTTTTTT
CDR3: CASSYPPWRGGATGELFF

length: 15
J: TRBJ2-3
D: TRBD2
V: TRBV5-4
size: .
DNA: TGTGCCAGCAGCTTAGGGACTATATCCACAGATACGCAGTATTTT
CDR3: CASSLGTISTDTQYF

length: 13
J: TRBJ1-2
D: .
V: TRBV12-3/TRBV12-4
size: once
DNA: TGTGCCAGCAGTCCCCGGGGGGGCTGGGGCTACACCTTC
CDR3: CASSPRGGWGYTF

length: 17
J: TRBJ2-2
D: TRBD1
V: TRBV7-2
size: .
DNA: TGTGCCAGCAGCTCACCCTCCCGGGACAGCCTCTTCGGGGAGCTGTTTTTT
CDR3: CASSSPSRDSLFGELFF

length: 18
J: TRBJ2-3
D: TRBD2
V: TRBV12-5
size: few
DNA: TGTGCTAGTGGTTCGATATATGGGGCTAGCGGTTACACAGATACGCAGTATTTT
CDR3: CASGSIYGASGYTDTQYF

length: 13
J: TRBJ2-3
D: .
V: TRBV7-2
size: .
DNA: TGTGCCAGCAGCTTATGGGGCGCAGATACGCAGTATTTT
CDR3: CASSLWGADTQYF

length: 15
J: TRBJ1-6
D: TRBD1
V: TRBV3-1/TRBV3-2
size: .
DNA: TGTGCCAGCAGCCTCACAGGGGGGGCGGATTCACCCCTCCACTTT
CDR3: CASSLTGGADSPLHF

length: 15
J: TRBJ2-7
D: .
V: TRBV27
size: .
DNA: TGTGCCAGCAGTTTGAACAGGGCTTATCCTAGCGAGCAGTACTTC
CDR3: CASSLNRAYPSEQYF

length: 16
J: TRBJ1-3
D: .
V: TRBV11-2
size: .
DNA: TGTGCCAGCAGCTTACGAACAGCCCCCTCTGGAAACACCATATATTTT
CDR3: CASSLRTAPSGNTIYF

length: 13
J: TRBJ1-1
D: .
V: TRBV19
size: .
DNA: TGTGCCAGTACGGGGGGCCTGTACACTGAAGCTTTCTTT
CDR3: CASTGGLYTEAFF

length: 14
J: TRBJ2-7
D: TRBD1
V: TRBV24-1
size: once
DNA: TGTGCCACCGAGGCCGGGACAGGGGGCTTGGGGCAGTACTTC
CDR3: CATEAGTGGLGQYF

length: 15
J: TRBJ2-2
D: TRBD1
V: TRBV5-1
size: .
DNA: TGCGCCAGCAGCGACGGGACAGTAAACACCGGGGAGCTGTTTTTT
CDR3: CASSDGTVNTGELFF

length: 14
J: TRBJ1-1
D: TRBD1
V: TRBV6-5
size: once
DNA: TGTGCCAGCAGTAACAGGGGGGGGAACACTGAAGCTTTCTTT
CDR3: CASSNRGGNTEAFF

length: 15
J: TRBJ1-4
D: .
V: TRBV7-9
size: .
DNA: TGTGCCAGCATCCAAGAAGGGAGGACGACTGAAAAACTGTTTTTT
CDR3: CASIQEGRTTEKLFF

length: 16
J: TRBJ2-3
D: TRBD2
V: TRBV18
size: .
DNA: TGTGCCAGCTCACCCTTTAGCGGGGGAAGGGCAGATACGCAGTATTTT
CDR3: CASSPFSGGRADTQYF

length: 15
J: TRBJ2-7
D: TRBD1
V: TRBV28
size: once
DNA: TGTGCCAGCAGCCGATGGGGGACAGGCTCCTACGAGCAGTACTTC
CDR3: CASSRWGTGSYEQYF

length: 14
J: TRBJ1-4
D: TRBD1
V: TRBV28
size: .
DNA: TGTGCCAGCAGCCCGGGACAGCTCAATGAAAAACTGTTTTTT
CDR3: CASSPGQLNEKLFF

length: 12
J: TRBJ2-1
D: .
V: TRBV2
size: once
DNA: TGTGCCAGCGGGGGGGCCCACAATGAGCAGTTCTTC
CDR3: CASGGAHNEQFF

length: 13
J: TRBJ1-6
D: .
V: TRBV7-3
size: .
DNA: TGTGCCAGCAGCCCGGACAGTTATTCACCCCTCCACTTT
CDR3: CASSPDSYSPLHF

length: 14
J: TRBJ1-4
D: .
V: TRBV28
size: once
DNA: TGTGCCAGCAACCGAGAGGGGGCTAATGAAAAACTGTTTTTT
CDR3: CASNREGANEKLFF

length: 15
J: TRBJ1-5
D: .
V: TRBV6-6
size: once
DNA: TGTGCCAGCAGTAACTACAGGGCAAGCAATCAGCCCCAGCATTTT
CDR3: CASSNYRASNQPQHF

length: 17
J: TRBJ1-2
D: TRBD1
V: TRBV10-3
size: .
DNA: TGTGCCATCAGTGAAAGGACGAGGACAGGGGGGATTGATGGCTACACCTTC
CDR3: CAISERTRTGGIDGYTF

length: 13
J: TRBJ2-5
D: TRBD1
V: TRBV28
size: few
DNA: TGTGCCAGCAGCACCGGGACAGGCGAGACCCAGTACTTC
CDR3: CASSTGTGETQYF

length: 15
J: TRBJ2-1
D: TRBD2
V: TRBV2
size: .
DNA: TGTGCCAGCAGTGAAGCCGGGGTAGCGGGGGGTGGTCAGTTCTTC
CDR3: CASSEAGVAGGGQFF